Following are 8 T cell receptor beta chains from one sample sequenced in a study of CXCR3-negative and CXCR3-positive naive CD8 T cells. Which antigens these TCRs recognize remains unknown. General study findings and limits: Naive cells positive for CXCR3 carried more hydrophobic TRB CDR3s than CXCR3-negative ones.

Libraries were UMI-labeled 5' RACE TRB cDNA. TCRdb re-called the 5' RACE reads and shows each CDR3 protein once, DNA omitted. This repertoire includes around 63,000 distinct CDR3 sequences. Sample: naive CXCR3+ CD8+ T cells from blood. The subset here: CD45RO-CCR7+CD27+CD95- naive CD8+ T cells expressing CXCR3 (TNR3+). The receptors were sampled from a human donor in good health. Some clones in this sample may be carry-over from other donors' samples.

The genes are TRBV4-2 and TRBJ2-7. The CDR3 has 16 amino acids. The germline V gene encodes CDR1 LGHNA and CDR2 YNFKEQ. CDR3 sequence: CASSQDWRGALYEQYF.

This chain connects TRBV5-1 to TRBJ2-7; lacking DNA, the TRBD1 call made by TCRdb goes unchecked. Per germline, CDR1 SGHRS and CDR2 YFSETQ. This CDR3 has 16 residues. CDR3 sequence: CASSLGETVFPDEQYF. The full variable domain, completed using reference TRBV5-1 and TRBJ2-7, is KAGVTQTPRYLIKTRGQQVTLSCSPISGHRSVSWYQQTPGQGLQFLFEYFSETQRNKGNFPGRFSGRQFSNSRSEMNVSTLELGDSALYLCASSLGETVFPDEQYFGPGTRLTVT.

The chain combines TRBV29-1 with TRBJ2-7; the D call of TRBD1 rests on TCRdb alone, since no DNA is present to check it. Germline CDR1 is SQVTM and CDR2 is ANQGSEA. The CDR3 consists of 15 residues. The CDR3 region is CSVEDGTGGGYEQYF.

The gene calls are TRBV29-1 and TRBJ2-6. This CDR3 is 12 amino acids long. CDR1 is SQVTM and CDR2 is ANQGSEA in the germline V gene. CDR3 region: CSALSGANVLTF. Filled out from reference TRBV29-1 and TRBJ2-6, the complete variable domain reads SAVISQKPSRDICQRGTSLTIQCQVDSQVTMMFWYRQQPGQSLTLIATANQGSEATYESGFVIDKFPISRPNLTFSTLTVSNMSPEDSSIYLCSALSGANVLTFGAGSRLTVL.

The rearrangement uses TRBV5-1 and TRBJ1-5; TCRdb's D call of TRBD1 is untestable without DNA. The CDR3 spans 16 residues. Germline-derived CDR1 and CDR2 are SGHRS and YFSETQ. CDR3 region: CASSLSGGDSSQPQHF.

The chain joins TRBV6-2 or TRBV6-3 to TRBJ1-2; TCRdb reports TRBD1, a call that lacks DNA to check it against. Looked up from germline, CDR1 is MNHEY and CDR2 is SVGEGT. This CDR3 spans 16 amino acids. The CDR3 here is CASSYSIGQGDYGYTF.

The J gene is TRBJ2-7, the V gene TRBV29-1; TCRdb outputs TRBD1, but without DNA this stays unchecked. The CDR3 totals 13 residues. Germline V gene sequence: CDR1 SQVTM, CDR2 ANQGSEA. CDR3 protein: CSVLWDGTYEKYF.

Here the CDR3 reads CASSGTGGMNTEAFF. V gene TRBV7-2 combines with J gene TRBJ1-1; TCRdb returns TRBD1, unconfirmable since there is no DNA. CDR3 length equals 15 residues. Germline V CDR1 and CDR2: SGHTA, FQGNSA. The whole variable domain, remainder taken from reference TRBV7-2 and TRBJ1-1, is GAGVSQSPSNKVTEKGKDVELRCDPISGHTALYWYRQSLGQGLEFLIYFQGNSAPDKSGLPSDRFSAERTGGSVSTLTIQRTQQEDSAVYLCASSGTGGMNTEAFFGQGTRLTVV.